This paragraph covers one T cell receptor beta chain sequence. Its antigen is still unknown. CDR1 is DFQATT and CDR2 is SNEGSKA in the germline V gene (reference sequence). The CDR3 runs 12 residues. V was shortened by 4 bases and J by 2 bases, with 6 bases between the two germline ends. These data originate in a study of early T cells in non-severe SARS-CoV-2 infection. About the research overall: With bulk RNA from unsorted whole blood as input, sequencing yielded unpaired chains. Points from the study as a whole: Private and CD4 specificities were missed by VDJdb matching, skewed to anti-spike CD8.

Attached unique molecular identifiers marked individual cDNA molecules. TCRdb independently ran MiXCR on the 5' RACE reads; one entry per CDR3 protein. The table includes more than 80,000 distinct CDR3 sequences, around a sixth detected once. Material: whole blood. This receptor was identified in an adult who was a healthcare worker with PCR-confirmed SARS-CoV-2 infection or an uninfected control (not recorded which). The genes are TRBV20-1 and TRBJ1-3; D unresolved. In DNA, the CDR3 is TGCAGTGCTACTGGGGCTGGAAACACCATATATTTT. Translated, it gives CSATGAGNTIYF.